A selection of T cell receptor beta chains follows, all from one sample in a study of patients and donors after allogeneic stem cell transplantation. Via MiXCR, TCRdb re-called the RT-PCR reads, giving one row per CDR3 protein. The data contain roughly 960,000 distinct CDR3 sequences, roughly 18% of them seen just once; the ten biggest clones take up 6%. Sequencing input: blood, either unsorted or a sorted T cell fraction (not recorded which). All receptors derive from a human donor who was either an allogeneic HSCT recipient or a stem cell or donor lymphocyte infusion donor (not recorded which). It is not recorded whose cells these are; they may come from a transplant donor. Both conserved end residues are part of each CDR3. A D gene is named only where the DNA matches it firmly. The size field is filled for only some rows; it gives once, few, many or a size class.

clone size	CDR3 length	V gene	D gene	J gene	CDR3 protein	CDR3 DNA
.	11	TRBV12-3/TRBV12-4	.	TRBJ2-7	CASSWSGEQYF	TGTGCCAGCAGTTGGTCTGGGGAGCAGTACTTC
few	13	TRBV20-1	.	TRBJ2-1	CSVRQEGGNEQFF	TGCAGTGTGAGGCAGGAGGGCGGCAATGAGCAGTTCTTC
.	16	TRBV4-2	TRBD2	TRBJ2-1	CASSHGTSGPGDEQFF	TGTGCCAGCAGCCACGGGACTAGCGGGCCCGGGGATGAGCAGTTCTTC
.	12	TRBV7-2	.	TRBJ1-1	CASSLQGSLAFF	TGTGCCAGCAGCTTACAGGGTTCGTTAGCTTTCTTT
few	16	TRBV5-1	TRBD1	TRBJ2-3	CASSVPTGDRTDTQYF	TGCGCCAGCAGCGTGCCAACAGGGGACCGCACAGATACGCAGTATTTT
few	14	TRBV11-1	TRBD1	TRBJ2-7	CASSNRGRVHEQYF	TGTGCCAGCAGCAACAGGGGCAGGGTCCACGAGCAGTACTTC
few	15	TRBV12-3/TRBV12-4	.	TRBJ2-6	CASRGLNLGANVLTF	TGTGCCAGCAGGGGACTCAACCTGGGGGCCAACGTCCTGACTTTC
many	11	TRBV4-3	.	TRBJ2-1	CASSRTNEQFF	TGCGCCAGCAGCCGTACCAATGAGCAGTTCTTC
.	16	TRBV20-1	.	TRBJ2-1	CSADLPGLQESNEQFF	TGCAGTGCCGACTTACCGGGACTTCAGGAGTCCAATGAGCAGTTCTTC
few	15	TRBV12-3/TRBV12-4	.	TRBJ2-1	CASSLHGSSYNEQFF	TGTGCCAGCAGTTTACACGGAAGCTCCTACAATGAGCAGTTCTTC
.	14	TRBV3-1	.	TRBJ2-5	CASSPRTIQETQYF	TGTGCCAGCAGCCCACGGACTATCCAAGAGACCCAGTACTTC
few	15	TRBV6-2/TRBV6-3	.	TRBJ1-5	CASSSLPRDNQPQHF	TGTGCCAGCAGTTCATTGCCCAGGGACAATCAGCCCCAGCATTTT
.	17	TRBV5-1	.	TRBJ1-5	CASSLGQGGYSNQPQHF	TGCGCCAGCAGCTTGGGGCAGGGCGGGTATAGCAATCAGCCCCAGCATTTT
many	16	TRBV4-3	.	TRBJ2-7	CASSQDLALSSYEQYF	TGCGCCAGCAGCCAAGACCTAGCGTTATCCTCCTACGAGCAGTACTTC
.	15	TRBV7-3	TRBD2	TRBJ2-1	CASSLFSGPYSEQFF	TGTGCCAGCAGCTTATTTAGCGGGCCCTACAGTGAGCAGTTCTTC
few	11	TRBV21-1	.	TRBJ1-1	CATKGNTEAFF	TGTGCCACCAAGGGTAACACTGAAGCTTTCTTT